Listed below are T cell receptor beta chains from one sample, sequenced in a study of human T cells and chemical hapten exposure. TCRdb passed the RACE reads through MiXCR, listing each CDR3 protein once. The profile shows some 87,000 distinct CDR3 sequences, approximately 10% of them singletons. This material consisted of whole blood, taken in connection with sensitization to the hapten diphenylcyclopropenone (DPC). These receptors were collected from a woman aged 50 to 60 with alopecia areata. Some clones in this sample may be carry-over from other donors' samples. Both conserved end residues are part of each CDR3. The order of the fields is clone size, V gene, D gene, J gene, CDR3 DNA, CDR3 protein. The D gene is left open where the match is weak. Not every row has a clone size; where given, it reads once, few, many or a size class.

many	TRBV29-1	TRBD2	TRBJ2-1	TGCAGCGTATTGAACCCGGGACTAGCGGGAGCTGAGCAGTTCTTC	CSVLNPGLAGAEQFF
many	TRBV12-3/TRBV12-4	TRBD2	TRBJ2-1	TGTGCCAGCAGTTCGGGAGGGCCCTACAATGAGCAGTTCTTC	CASSSGGPYNEQFF
few	TRBV3-1	NA	TRBJ1-1	TGTGCCAGCAGCCGGACAAACACTGAAGCTTTCTTT	CASSRTNTEAFF
many	TRBV5-4	NA	TRBJ2-3	TGTGCCAGCAGCATTAGGCCAGAGGGATGGCAGTATTTT	CASSIRPEGWQYF
few	TRBV6-2/TRBV6-3	TRBD2	TRBJ2-2	TGTGCCAGCAGTCCTACTAGCGGGAGGGCCGTGAACACCGGGGAGCTGTTTTTT	CASSPTSGRAVNTGELFF
NA	TRBV18	NA	TRBJ2-7	TGTGCCAGCTCACCTCGGTCGACGGGGGCGAGCTCCTACGAGCAGTACTTC	CASSPRSTGASSYEQYF
NA	TRBV7-8	TRBD1	TRBJ1-4	TGTGCCAGCAGCTTAGGACAGGGGAATAATGAAAAACTGTTTTTT	CASSLGQGNNEKLFF
many	TRBV11-3	TRBD2	TRBJ2-4	TGTGCCAGCGCTCTGGGCGGGAGTGCCAAAAACATTCAGTACTTC	CASALGGSAKNIQYF
few	TRBV27	TRBD2	TRBJ2-3	TGTGCCAGCAGTCCGGGACTAGCGGGAGATACGCAGTATTTT	CASSPGLAGDTQYF
few	TRBV25-1	NA	TRBJ1-4	TGTGCCAGCAGTGAATGGTTAGGGGAAAATGAAAAACTGTTTTTT	CASSEWLGENEKLFF
few	TRBV7-8	NA	TRBJ2-5	TGTGCCAGCAGCTTAGTGCCGAGGAGCGGGACCCAGTACTTC	CASSLVPRSGTQYF
few	TRBV12-5	NA	TRBJ2-7	TGTGCTAGTGCCGGCCCGTACAGGGCAGCCCAACAATTTTCCTACGAGCAGTACTTC	CASAGPYRAAQQFSYEQYF
medium-sized	TRBV6-2/TRBV6-3	TRBD1	TRBJ2-1	TGTGCCAGCAGTTACCGGGACAGTCACAATGAGCAGTTCTTC	CASSYRDSHNEQFF
many	TRBV18	NA	TRBJ1-5	TGTGCCAGCTCATCGGACAGCGGGGGCAATCAGCCCCAGCATTTT	CASSSDSGGNQPQHF
few	TRBV6-5	NA	TRBJ1-5	TGTGCCAGCGGGGGGCAGGCAATCAATCAGCCCCAGCATTTT	CASGGQAINQPQHF
many	TRBV18	TRBD1	TRBJ2-2	TGTGCCAACACCGGGACAGGGCGGACCGGGGAGCTGTTTTTT	CANTGTGRTGELFF